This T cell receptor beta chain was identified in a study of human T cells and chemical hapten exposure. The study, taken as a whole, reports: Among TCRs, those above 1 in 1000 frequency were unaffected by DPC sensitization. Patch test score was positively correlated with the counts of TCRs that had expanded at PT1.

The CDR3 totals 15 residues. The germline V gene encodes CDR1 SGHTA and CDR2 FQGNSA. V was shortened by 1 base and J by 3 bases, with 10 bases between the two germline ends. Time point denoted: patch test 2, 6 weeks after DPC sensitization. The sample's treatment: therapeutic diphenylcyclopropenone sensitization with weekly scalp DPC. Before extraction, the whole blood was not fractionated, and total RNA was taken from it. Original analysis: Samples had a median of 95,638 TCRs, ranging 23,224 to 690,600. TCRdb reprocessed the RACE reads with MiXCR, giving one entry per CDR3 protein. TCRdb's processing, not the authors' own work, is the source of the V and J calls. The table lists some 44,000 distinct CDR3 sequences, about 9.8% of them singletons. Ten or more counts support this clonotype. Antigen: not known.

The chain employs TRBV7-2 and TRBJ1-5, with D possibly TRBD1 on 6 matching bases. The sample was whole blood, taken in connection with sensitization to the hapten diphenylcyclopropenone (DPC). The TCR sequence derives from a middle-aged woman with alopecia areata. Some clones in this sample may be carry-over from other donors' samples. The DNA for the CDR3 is TGTGCCAGCAGCTTAGGCGACAGGTACAATCAGCCCCAGCATTTT. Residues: CASSLGDRYNQPQHF.